The next 6 T cell receptor beta chains were all read from a single sample in a study of CD8 T cells in ankylosing spondylitis. TCRdb passed the 5' RACE reads through MiXCR, listing each CDR3 protein once. The data hold approximately 300,000 distinct CDR3 sequences, with 20% observed a single time. Sequencing input: blood, either unsorted or a sorted T cell fraction (not recorded which). The receptor set was obtained from a male donor with ankylosing spondylitis or in good health (not recorded which).

This clonotype was found a few times. CDR3 bases: TGCGCCAGCAGCTACCCCTTAGGCAGGGCAGATACGCAGTATTTT. Amino acids: CASSYPLGRADTQYF. V usage is TRBV5-1 and J usage is TRBJ2-3; D is possibly TRBD1 (5 bases). The CDR3 is made up of 15 amino acids. Germline CDR1 is SGHRS and CDR2 is YFSETQ. Trimming removed 3 bases from V and 4 bases from J, with 15 bases in between. Using reference TRBV5-1 and TRBJ2-3 for the parts outside the CDR3, the full variable domain is KAGVTQTPRYLIKTRGQQVTLSCSPISGHRSVSWYQQTPGQGLQFLFEYFSETQRNKGNFPGRFSGRQFSNSRSEMNVSTLELGDSALYLCASSYPLGRADTQYFGPGTRLTVL.

This clonotype turned up a few times. The J gene is TRBJ2-1, the V gene TRBV20-1; 8 bases line up with TRBD2. J was trimmed by 4 bases and V by 5 bases; bases with no gene match: 10. Germline CDR1 is DFQATT and CDR2 is SNEGSKA (reference sequence). CDR3 length equals 15 residues. The CDR3 bases are TGCAGTGCTCGCCCGAGCGGGAGAGTATACAATGAGCAGTTCTTC. It translates to CSARPSGRVYNEQFF.

This clonotype appeared many times. The chain combines TRBV15 with TRBJ2-3; TRBD2 matches at 8 bases. This CDR3 is built from 17 residues. Trimming at V came to 1 base and at J to 2 bases, leaving 8 bases not matched to a gene. Per germline, CDR1 LNHNV and CDR2 YYDKDF (reference sequence). The CDR3 region is CATSRGIAGYTTDTQYF. The CDR3 nucleotides are TGTGCCACCAGCAGAGGAATAGCGGGGTACACCACAGATACGCAGTATTTT.

In this sample, this clonotype turned up a few times. The rearrangement links TRBV20-1 to TRBJ1-4, with D maybe TRBD1 (5 bases). Germline loops: CDR1 DFQATT, CDR2 SNEGSKA (reference sequence). The CDR3 spans 13 residues. V was clipped by 0 bases and J by 7 bases, with 9 bases between them. The CDR3 here is CSAREQGGEKLFF. In DNA, the CDR3 is TGCAGTGCTAGAGAGCAGGGTGGTGAAAAACTGTTTTTT.

This chain joins TRBV6-1 and TRBJ2-5; perhaps TRBD2 as D (6 bases). The germline V and J ends were trimmed by 7 bases and 4 bases, with 16 bases remaining between them. This CDR3 contains 14 residues. Germline assignment: CDR1 MNHNS and CDR2 SASEGT. The CDR3 reads CASIRLHGGETQYF. CDR3 coding DNA: TGTGCCAGCATCCGACTCCACGGGGGAGAGACCCAGTACTTC.

The chain recombines TRBV6-1 with TRBJ2-2; D might be TRBD1 or TRBD2, each matching 6 bases. The CDR3 is made up of 15 amino acids. The V gene lost 2 bases and the J gene lost 3 bases, with 10 bases spanning the gap. Germline CDR1 MNHNS, CDR2 SASEGT. In DNA form, the CDR3 reads TGTGCCAGCAGTGAACGGGGGCGCGACACCGGGGAGCTGTTTTTT. Its protein product is CASSERGRDTGELFF.